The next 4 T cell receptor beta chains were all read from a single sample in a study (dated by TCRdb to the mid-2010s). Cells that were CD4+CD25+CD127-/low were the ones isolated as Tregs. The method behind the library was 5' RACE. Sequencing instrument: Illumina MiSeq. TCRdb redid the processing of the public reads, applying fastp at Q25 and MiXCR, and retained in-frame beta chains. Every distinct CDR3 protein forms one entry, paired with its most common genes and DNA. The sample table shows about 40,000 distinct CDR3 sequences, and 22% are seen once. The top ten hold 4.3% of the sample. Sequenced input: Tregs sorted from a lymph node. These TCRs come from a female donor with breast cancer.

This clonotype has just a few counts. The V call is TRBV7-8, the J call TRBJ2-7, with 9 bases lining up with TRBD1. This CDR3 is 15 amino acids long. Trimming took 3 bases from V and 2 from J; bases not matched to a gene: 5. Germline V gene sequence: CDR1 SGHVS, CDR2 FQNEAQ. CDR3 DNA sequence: TGTGCCAGCAGCTTCCCGGGACAGGGAACCTACGAGCAGTACTTC. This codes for CASSFPGQGTYEQYF.

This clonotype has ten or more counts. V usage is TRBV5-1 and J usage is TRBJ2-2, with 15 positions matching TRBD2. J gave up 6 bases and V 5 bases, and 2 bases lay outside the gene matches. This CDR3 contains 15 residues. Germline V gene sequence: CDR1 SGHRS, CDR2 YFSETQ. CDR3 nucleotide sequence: TGCGCCAGCAGAGGGACTAGCGGGAGGTCCGGGGAGCTGTTTTTT. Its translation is CASRGTSGRSGELFF. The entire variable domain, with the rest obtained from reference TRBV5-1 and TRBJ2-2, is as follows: KAGVTQTPRYLIKTRGQQVTLSCSPISGHRSVSWYQQTPGQGLQFLFEYFSETQRNKGNFPGRFSGRQFSNSRSEMNVSTLELGDSALYLCASRGTSGRSGELFFGEGSRLTVL.

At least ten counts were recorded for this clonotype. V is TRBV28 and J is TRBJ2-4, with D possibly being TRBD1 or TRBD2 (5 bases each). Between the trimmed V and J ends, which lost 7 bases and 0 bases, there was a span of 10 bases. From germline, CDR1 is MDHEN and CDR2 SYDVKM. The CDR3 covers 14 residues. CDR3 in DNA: TGTGCCAGCAAGGGGACCCTAGCCAAAAACATTCAGTACTTC. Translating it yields CASKGTLAKNIQYF.

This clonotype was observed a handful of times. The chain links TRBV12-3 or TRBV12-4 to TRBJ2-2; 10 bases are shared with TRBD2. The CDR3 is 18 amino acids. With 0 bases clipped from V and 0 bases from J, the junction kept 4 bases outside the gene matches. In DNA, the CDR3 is TGTGCCAGCAGTTTAGCGCGGCTAGCGGGAGCGAACACCGGGGAGCTGTTTTTT. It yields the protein CASSLARLAGANTGELFF.